The clone carrying this T cell receptor beta chain was detected a few times. The antigen is unknown. Amplification yielded TCR beta CDR3 regions, with RNA transcripts as the source. Researchers ran a first-round RT-PCR on the TCR CDR3 using the HTBI primer set. MiXCR was run by TCRdb on the multiplex PCR reads, yielding one entry per CDR3 protein. Here the sample spans about 350,000 distinct CDR3 sequences, approximately 14% being singletons. This CDR3 region has 16 residues. The germline V gene encodes CDR1 SQVTM and CDR2 ANQGSEA. The ends lost 1 base at V and 8 bases at J; junction bases unmatched: 10. This record belongs to a study of T cells in Graves' hyperthyroidism and ophthalmopathy. Study results and caveats: Among thyroid clonotypes expanded above 0.001, most also appeared in blood.

The sequenced material came from blood. The source is a woman aged 55-75 years with Graves' ophthalmopathy. The V and J genes are TRBV29-1 and TRBJ2-3, with 12 positions matching TRBD2. This CDR3 is CSVEGGLAGGPGTQYF. In nucleotides, the CDR3 is TGCAGCGTTGAAGGAGGTCTAGCGGGAGGGCCGGGTACGCAGTATTTT.